This T cell receptor beta chain was identified during a study of cytomegalovirus exposure and HLA in healthy donors. Germline loops: CDR1 MDHEN, CDR2 SYDVKM. V gave up 3 bases and J gave up 9 bases, with 8 bases separating them. The CDR3 has 12 residues. Researchers ran the PCR with 60 Vbeta and 13 Jbeta primers. The data were produced by immunoSEQ multiplex PCR, yet TCRdb's version contains in-frame clones alone and is incomplete. In the table there are 95,000 to 150,000 clones, roughly 66% of which are singletons. This chain uses TRBV28 with TRBJ1-4; D unclear. The receptor comes from a man younger than 35 in good health and CMV-seronegative. The source material was PBMCs. As DNA, the CDR3 is TGTGCCAGCAGTTTCGCTAGGCAAAAACTGTTTTTT. Translating it yields CASSFARQKLFF.